The present T cell receptor (beta chain) was sequenced within a study of blood T cell repertoires in COVID-19. Study overall: T cells, B-cell-depleted T cells, or PBMCs supplied cDNA or gDNA.

The CDR3 is made up of 13 amino acids. Germline V gives CDR1 LNHNV, CDR2 YYDKDF (reference sequence). Trimming took 1 base from V and 2 from J, leaving 5 bases between them. In assigning cohorts, the study relied on participant-reported clinical history. TCRdb keeps only in-frame clones here, not all; method: immunoSEQ multiplex PCR. The sample holds approximately 150,000 clones, around three quarters seen once. Material: PBMCs or T cells enriched from blood (not recorded which). The receptor's source is a woman between 65 and 79 years old in a cohort exposed to, infected with or recovered from COVID-19 (not recorded which). This chain uses TRBV15 with TRBJ2-5, with D unclear. The CDR3 DNA follows: TGTGCCACCAGCAGAGCCAGACAAGAGACCCAGTACTTC. Translation: CATSRARQETQYF. The whole variable domain, filled in from reference TRBV15 and TRBJ2-5, reads DAMVIQNPRYQVTQFGKPVTLSCSQTLNHNVMYWYQQKSSQAPKLLFHYYDKDFNNEADTPDNFQSRRPNTSFCFLDIRSPGLGDTAMYLCATSRARQETQYFGPGTRLLVL.